Sequencing of this TCR beta chain was carried out in a study of long-term antiretroviral therapy in people with HIV. No donor had fewer than one pre-ART PBMC sample or fewer than two post-ART PBMC samples. Per the germline V gene, CDR1 is SGDLS and CDR2 is YYNGEE. Losses at the gene ends were 5 bases for V and 8 bases for J; bases not matched to a gene: 16. The CDR3 is made up of 16 amino acids. Researchers report immunoSEQ v3.0 was run at survey level. The repertoire was sequenced with immunoSEQ multiplex PCR; TCRdb's copy has only in-frame clones and lacks some. The data contain 23,000 or so clones, around 81% of them singletons. This clone has a single count. Its specificity is not known. Study observations and caveats: Viral resistance, ART adherence and therapy changes all lacked available data. Repertoire dominance by clones expanded before ART was seen at all time points.

Sequencing used unsorted PBMCs, obtained 0.1 years before starting antiretroviral therapy. The sequence was obtained from a man aged 35 to 55 with HIV. V and J are TRBV9 and TRBJ2-3; 8 nucleotides match TRBD2. The CDR3 sequence is CASSAKTGGAVGTQYF. CDR3 DNA sequence: TGTGCCAGCAGTGCTAAGACGGGGGGGGCGGTAGGTACGCAGTATTTT.